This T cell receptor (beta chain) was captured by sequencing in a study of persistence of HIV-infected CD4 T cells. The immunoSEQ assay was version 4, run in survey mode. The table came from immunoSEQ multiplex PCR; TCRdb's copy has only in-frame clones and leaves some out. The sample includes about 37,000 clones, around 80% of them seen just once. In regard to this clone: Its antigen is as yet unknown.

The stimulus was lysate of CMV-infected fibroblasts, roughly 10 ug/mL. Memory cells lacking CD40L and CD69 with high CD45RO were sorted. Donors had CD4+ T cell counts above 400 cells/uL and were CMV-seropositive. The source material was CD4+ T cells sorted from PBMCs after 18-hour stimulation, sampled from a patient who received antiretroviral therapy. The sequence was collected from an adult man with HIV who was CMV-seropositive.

DNA for the CDR3: TGTGCCAGCAGTTCAGTTGGAGGGAGATCACCCCTCCACTTT. This gives the protein CASSSVGGRSPLHF. The chain employs TRBV6-5 and TRBJ1-6; no reliable D call. Between the trimmed V and J ends, which lost 4 bases and 10 bases, there was a span of 14 bases. The CDR3 is made up of 14 amino acids. The V gene's germline CDR1 is MNHEY and CDR2 SVGAGI.